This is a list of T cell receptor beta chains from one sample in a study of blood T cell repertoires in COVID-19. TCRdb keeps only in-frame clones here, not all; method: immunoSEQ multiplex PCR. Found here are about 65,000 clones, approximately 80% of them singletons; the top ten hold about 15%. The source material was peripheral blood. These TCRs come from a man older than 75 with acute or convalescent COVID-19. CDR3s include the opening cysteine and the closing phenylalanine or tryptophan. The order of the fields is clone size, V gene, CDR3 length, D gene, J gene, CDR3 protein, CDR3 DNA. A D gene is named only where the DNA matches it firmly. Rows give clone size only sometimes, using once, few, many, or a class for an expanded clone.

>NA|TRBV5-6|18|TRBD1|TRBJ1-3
CASSLETGGSRAGNTIYF
TGTGCCAGCAGCTTGGAGACAGGGGGAAGTAGGGCTGGAAACACCATATATTTT
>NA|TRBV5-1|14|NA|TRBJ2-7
CASSLAGRVDEQYF
TGCGCCAGCAGCCTTGCCGGCAGGGTGGACGAGCAGTACTTC
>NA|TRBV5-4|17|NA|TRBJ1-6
CASSLQSGNSYNSPLHF
TGTGCCAGCAGCCTACAATCAGGGAACTCCTATAATTCACCCCTCCACTTT
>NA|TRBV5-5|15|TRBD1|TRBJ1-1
CASSQNRGENTEAFF
TGTGCCAGCAGCCAGAACAGGGGCGAGAACACTGAAGCTTTCTTT
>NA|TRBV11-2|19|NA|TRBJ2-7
CASSFLTINGAADSYEQYF
TGTGCCAGCAGCTTCTTAACTATCAATGGGGCTGCTGACTCCTACGAGCAGTACTTC
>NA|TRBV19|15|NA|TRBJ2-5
CASSAQLGGGETQYF
TGTGCCAGTAGCGCCCAATTGGGAGGGGGTGAGACCCAGTACTTC
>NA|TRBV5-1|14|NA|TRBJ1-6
CASSRDFNNSPLHF
TGCGCCAGCAGCCGGGACTTTAATAATTCACCCCTCCACTTT
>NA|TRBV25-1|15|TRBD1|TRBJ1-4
CASSEAGQGAEKLFF
TGTGCCAGCAGTGAGGCGGGACAGGGGGCTGAAAAACTGTTTTTT
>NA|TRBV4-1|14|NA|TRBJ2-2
CASSLQTNTGELFF
TGCGCCAGCAGCCTTCAGACGAACACCGGGGAGCTGTTTTTT
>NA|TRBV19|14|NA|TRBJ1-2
CASSMSGLDYGYTF
TGTGCCAGTAGTATGTCAGGGCTGGACTATGGCTACACCTTC
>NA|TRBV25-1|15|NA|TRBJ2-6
CASSVGSSGANVLTF
TGTGCCAGCAGCGTGGGCAGCTCTGGGGCCAACGTCCTGACTTTC
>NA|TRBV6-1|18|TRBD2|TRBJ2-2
CASSARAGSGGEIGELFF
TGTGCCAGCAGTGCAAGGGCGGGCAGCGGGGGGGAGATCGGGGAGCTGTTTTTT
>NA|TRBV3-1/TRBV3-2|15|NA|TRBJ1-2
CASSHGGQTHYGYTF
TGTGCCAGCAGCCACGGCGGACAGACACACTATGGCTACACCTTC
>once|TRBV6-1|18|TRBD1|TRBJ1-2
CASSEALWRKDRAYGYTF
TGTGCCAGCAGTGAAGCGCTTTGGAGAAAGGACAGGGCCTATGGCTACACCTTC
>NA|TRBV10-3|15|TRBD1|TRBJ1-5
CAISESGQGDQPQHF
TGTGCCATCAGTGAGTCGGGGCAGGGGGATCAGCCCCAGCATTTT
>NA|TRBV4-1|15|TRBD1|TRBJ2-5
CASTRQGLIGETQYF
TGCGCCAGCACTCGACAGGGTCTGATTGGGGAGACCCAGTACTTC
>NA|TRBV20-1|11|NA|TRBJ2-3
CSASLTDTQYF
TGCAGTGCTAGCTTGACAGATACGCAGTATTTT
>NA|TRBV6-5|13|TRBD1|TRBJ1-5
CASSRTGDQPQHF
TGTGCCAGCAGCCGGACAGGGGACCAGCCCCAGCATTTT
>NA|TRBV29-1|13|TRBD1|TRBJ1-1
CSSRTGEAPDAFF
TGCAGCTCTAGGACAGGGGAGGCCCCTGACGCTTTCTTT
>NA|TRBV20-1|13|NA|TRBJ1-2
CSASVGRDYGYTF
TGCAGTGCTAGTGTCGGCAGGGACTATGGCTACACCTTC
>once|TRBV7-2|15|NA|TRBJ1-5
CASSLQKGSNQPQHF
TGTGCCAGCAGCTTACAGAAGGGGAGCAATCAGCCCCAGCATTTT
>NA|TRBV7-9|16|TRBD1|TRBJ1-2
CASSESGTGKDYGYTF
TGTGCCAGCAGCGAATCCGGGACAGGGAAGGACTATGGCTACACCTTC
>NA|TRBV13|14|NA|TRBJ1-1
CASSSGFQNTEAFF
TGTGCCAGCAGCTCAGGGTTCCAGAACACTGAAGCTTTCTTT
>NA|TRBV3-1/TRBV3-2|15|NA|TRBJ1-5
CASSQGRRGNQPQHF
TGTGCCAGCAGCCAAGGGCGCAGGGGAAATCAGCCCCAGCATTTT
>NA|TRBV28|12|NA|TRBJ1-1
CASIGGNTEAFF
TGTGCCAGCATCGGCGGGAACACTGAAGCTTTCTTT
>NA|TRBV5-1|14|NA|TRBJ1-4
CASSSGREDEKLFF
TGCGCCAGCAGCTCGGGGAGGGAGGATGAAAAACTGTTTTTT
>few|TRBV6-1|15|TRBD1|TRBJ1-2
CASSEGTGFNYGYTF
TGTGCCAGCAGTGAAGGGACAGGGTTTAACTATGGCTACACCTTC
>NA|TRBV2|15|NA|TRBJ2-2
CASNRDSGPGGELFF
TGTGCCAGCAACCGGGACAGCGGGCCTGGCGGGGAGCTGTTTTTT
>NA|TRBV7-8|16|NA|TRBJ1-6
CASSLGEGRTNSPLHF
TGTGCCAGCAGCTTAGGGGAGGGCAGGACGAATTCACCCCTCCACTTT
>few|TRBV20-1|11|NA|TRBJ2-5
CSARFGETQYF
TGCAGTGCTAGATTCGGGGAGACCCAGTACTTC
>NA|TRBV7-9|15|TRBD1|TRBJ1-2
CASSARTGDLAGYTF
TGTGCCAGCAGCGCCCGGACAGGGGACTTGGCGGGCTACACCTTC
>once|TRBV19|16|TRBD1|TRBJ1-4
CATGLDRGATNEKLFF
TGTGCCACCGGACTAGACAGGGGGGCGACTAATGAAAAACTGTTTTTT
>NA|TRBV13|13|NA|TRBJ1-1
CASSLGGAREAFF
TGTGCCAGCAGCTTAGGAGGGGCTCGGGAGGCTTTCTTT
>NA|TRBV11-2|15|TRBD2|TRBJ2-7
CASSSSGLAGYEQYF
TGTGCCAGCAGCTCCTCGGGACTAGCGGGCTACGAGCAGTACTTC
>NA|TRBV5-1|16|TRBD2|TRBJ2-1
CASSLSSSGGASEQFF
TGCGCCAGCAGCTTGAGCTCTAGCGGGGGGGCGAGTGAGCAGTTCTTC
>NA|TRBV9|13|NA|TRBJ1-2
CASSVGQNYGYTF
TGTGCCAGCAGCGTAGGACAGAACTATGGCTACACCTTC
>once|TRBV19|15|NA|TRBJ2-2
CASSIGQPNTGELFF
TGTGCCAGTAGTATAGGGCAACCGAACACCGGGGAGCTGTTTTTT
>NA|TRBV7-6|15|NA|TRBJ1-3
CASSLEAGSGNTIYF
TGTGCCAGCAGCTTAGAGGCAGGCTCTGGAAACACCATATATTTT
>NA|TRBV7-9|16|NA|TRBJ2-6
CASSLDTLSGANVLTF
TGTGCCAGCAGCTTGGACACTCTATCTGGGGCCAACGTCCTGACTTTC
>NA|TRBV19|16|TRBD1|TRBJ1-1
CASSDRDRGRRTEAFF
TGTGCCAGTAGTGACCGGGACAGGGGGCGTCGTACTGAAGCTTTCTTT
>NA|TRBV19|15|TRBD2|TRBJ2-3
CASSIDGLAPDTQYF
TGTGCCAGTAGTATAGACGGACTAGCGCCAGATACGCAGTATTTT